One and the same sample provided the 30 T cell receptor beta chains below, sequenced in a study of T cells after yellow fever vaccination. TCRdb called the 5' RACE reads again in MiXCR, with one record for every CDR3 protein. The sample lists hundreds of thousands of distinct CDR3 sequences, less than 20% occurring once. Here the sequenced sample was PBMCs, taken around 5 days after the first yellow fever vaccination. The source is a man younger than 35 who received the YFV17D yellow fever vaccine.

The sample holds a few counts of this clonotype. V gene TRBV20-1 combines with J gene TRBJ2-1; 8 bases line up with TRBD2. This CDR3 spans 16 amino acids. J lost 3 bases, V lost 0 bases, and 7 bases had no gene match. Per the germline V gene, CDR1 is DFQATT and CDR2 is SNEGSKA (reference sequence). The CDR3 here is CSARDFRRGDYNEQFF. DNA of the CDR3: TGCAGTGCTAGAGATTTCCGGCGGGGGGACTACAATGAGCAGTTCTTC.

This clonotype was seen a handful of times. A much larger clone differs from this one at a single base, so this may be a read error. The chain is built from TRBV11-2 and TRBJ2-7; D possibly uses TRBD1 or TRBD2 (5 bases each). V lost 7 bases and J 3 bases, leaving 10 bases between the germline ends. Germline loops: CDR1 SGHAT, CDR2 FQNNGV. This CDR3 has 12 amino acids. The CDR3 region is CASNPGGYEQYF. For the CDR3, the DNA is TGTGCCAGCAACCCTGGGGGCTACGAGCAGTACTTC.

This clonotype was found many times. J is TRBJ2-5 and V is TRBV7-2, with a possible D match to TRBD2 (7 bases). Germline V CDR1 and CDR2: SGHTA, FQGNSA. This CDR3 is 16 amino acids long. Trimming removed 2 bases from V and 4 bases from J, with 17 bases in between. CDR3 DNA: TGTGCCAGCAGCTTAAATGGGGGGGCCTCCGCAGAGACCCAGTACTTC. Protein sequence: CASSLNGGASAETQYF.

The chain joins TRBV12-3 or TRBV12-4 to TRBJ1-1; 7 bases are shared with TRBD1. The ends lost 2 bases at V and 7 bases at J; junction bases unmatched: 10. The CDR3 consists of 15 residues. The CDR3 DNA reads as TGTGCCAGCAGTTTAATCGGCCAGGGGGATAGTGAAGCTTTCTTT. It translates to CASSLIGQGDSEAFF.

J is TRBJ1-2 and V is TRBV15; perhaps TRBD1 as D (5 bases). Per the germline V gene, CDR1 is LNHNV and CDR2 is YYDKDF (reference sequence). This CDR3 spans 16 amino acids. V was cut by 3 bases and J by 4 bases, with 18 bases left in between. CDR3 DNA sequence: TGTGCCACCAGCAGTCCAAGGGGATGGGATAGCTATGGCTACACCTTC. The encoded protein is CATSSPRGWDSYGYTF.

CDR3 nucleotides: TGTGCCAGCAGCAGGAGGACAGGGGATGAAAAACTGTTTTTT. This encodes CASSRRTGDEKLFF. The gene calls are TRBV12-3 or TRBV12-4 and TRBJ1-4; the match to TRBD1 covers 9 bases. Trimming took 6 bases from V and 6 from J; bases not matched to a gene: 5. The CDR3 consists of 14 residues.

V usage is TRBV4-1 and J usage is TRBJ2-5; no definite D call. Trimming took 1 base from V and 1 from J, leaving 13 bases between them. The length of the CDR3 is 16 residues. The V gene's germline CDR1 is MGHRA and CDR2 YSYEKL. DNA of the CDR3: TGCGCCAGCAGCCAAGTTAACCTGGGGTTCCAAGAGACCCAGTACTTC. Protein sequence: CASSQVNLGFQETQYF.

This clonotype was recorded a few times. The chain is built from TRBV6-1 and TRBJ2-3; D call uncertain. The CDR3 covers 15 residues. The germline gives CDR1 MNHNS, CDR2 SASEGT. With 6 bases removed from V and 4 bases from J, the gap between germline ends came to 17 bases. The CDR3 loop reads CASSPPSTVADTQYF. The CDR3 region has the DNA TGTGCCAGCAGCCCACCCTCTACAGTAGCAGATACGCAGTATTTT.

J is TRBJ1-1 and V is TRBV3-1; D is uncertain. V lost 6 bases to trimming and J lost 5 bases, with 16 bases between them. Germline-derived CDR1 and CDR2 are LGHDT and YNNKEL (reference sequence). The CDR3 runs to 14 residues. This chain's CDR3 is CASRNYMVGTEAFF. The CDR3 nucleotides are TGTGCCAGCAGGAACTACATGGTTGGGACTGAAGCTTTCTTT.

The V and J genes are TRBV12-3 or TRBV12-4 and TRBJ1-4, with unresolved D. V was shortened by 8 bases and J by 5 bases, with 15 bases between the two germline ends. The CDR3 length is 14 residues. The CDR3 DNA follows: TGTGCCAGCTCCTTTCGAAGTCCGAATGAAAAACTGTTTTTT. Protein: CASSFRSPNEKLFF.

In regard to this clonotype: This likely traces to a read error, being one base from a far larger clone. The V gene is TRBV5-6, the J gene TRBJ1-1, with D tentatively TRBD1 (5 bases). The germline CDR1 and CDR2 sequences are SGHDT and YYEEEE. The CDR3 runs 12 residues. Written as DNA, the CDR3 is TGTGTCAGCAGCTTGTGGGGGACTGAAGCTTTCTTT. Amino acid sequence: CVSSLWGTEAFF. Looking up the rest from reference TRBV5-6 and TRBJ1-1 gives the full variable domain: DAGVTQSPTHLIKTRGQQVTLRCSPKSGHDTVSWYQQALGQGPQFIFQYYEEEERQRGNFPDRFSGHQFPNYSSELNVNALLLGDSALYLCVSSLWGTEAFFGQGTRLTVV.

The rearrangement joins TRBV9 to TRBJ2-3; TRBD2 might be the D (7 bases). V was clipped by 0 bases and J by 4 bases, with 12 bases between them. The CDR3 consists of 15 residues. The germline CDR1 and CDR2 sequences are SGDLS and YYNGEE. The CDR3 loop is CASSVAGGLADTQYF. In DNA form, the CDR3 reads TGTGCCAGCAGCGTAGCGGGGGGCTTGGCAGATACGCAGTATTTT.

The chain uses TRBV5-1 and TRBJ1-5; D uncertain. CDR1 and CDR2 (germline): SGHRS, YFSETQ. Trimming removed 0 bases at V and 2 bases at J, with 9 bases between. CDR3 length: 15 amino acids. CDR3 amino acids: CASSLASGGNQPQHF. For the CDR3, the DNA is TGCGCCAGCAGCTTGGCGTCTGGGGGCAATCAGCCCCAGCATTTT.

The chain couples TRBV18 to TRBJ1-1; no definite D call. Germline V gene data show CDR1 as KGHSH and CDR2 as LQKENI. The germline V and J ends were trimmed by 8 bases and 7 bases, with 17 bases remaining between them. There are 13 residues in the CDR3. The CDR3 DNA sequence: TGTGCCAGCCGATCGGATGCGACGGGTGAAGCTTTCTTT. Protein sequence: CASRSDATGEAFF. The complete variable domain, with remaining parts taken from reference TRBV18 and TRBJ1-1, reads NAGVMQNPRHLVRRRGQEARLRCSPMKGHSHVYWYRQLPEEGLKFMVYLQKENIIDESGMPKERFSAEFPKEGPSILRIQQVVRGDSAAYFCASRSDATGEAFFGQGTRLTVV.

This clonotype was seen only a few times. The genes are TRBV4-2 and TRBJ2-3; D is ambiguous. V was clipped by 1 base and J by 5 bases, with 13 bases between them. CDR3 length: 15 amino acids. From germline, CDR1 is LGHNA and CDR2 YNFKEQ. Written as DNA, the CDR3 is TGTGCCAGCAGCCAAGGGACGCCGGCTGGAGATACGCAGTATTTT. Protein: CASSQGTPAGDTQYF.

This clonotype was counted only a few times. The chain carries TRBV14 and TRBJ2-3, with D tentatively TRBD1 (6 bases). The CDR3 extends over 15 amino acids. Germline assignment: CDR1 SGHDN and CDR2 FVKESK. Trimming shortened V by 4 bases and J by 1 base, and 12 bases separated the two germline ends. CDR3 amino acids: CASSRQEVGTDTQYF. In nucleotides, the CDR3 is TGTGCCAGCAGCCGACAGGAGGTAGGCACAGATACGCAGTATTTT.

CDR3 residues: CASSSQDRPEQYF. The CDR3 region has the DNA TGTGCCAGCAGTTCCCAGGACAGACCTGAGCAGTACTTC. The chain links TRBV6-2 or TRBV6-3 to TRBJ2-7, with D possibly TRBD1 on 6 matching bases. CDR1 is MNHEY and CDR2 is SVGEGT in the germline V gene. Trimming took 4 bases from V and 7 from J, leaving 14 bases between them. CDR3 length: 13 amino acids.

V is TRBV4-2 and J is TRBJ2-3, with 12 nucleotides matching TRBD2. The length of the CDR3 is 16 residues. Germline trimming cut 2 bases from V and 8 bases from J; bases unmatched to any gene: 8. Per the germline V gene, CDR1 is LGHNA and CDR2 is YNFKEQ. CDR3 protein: CASSQWVTSGGTTQYF. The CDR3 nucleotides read TGTGCCAGCAGCCAATGGGTGACTAGCGGGGGAACTACGCAGTATTTT.

CDR3 in amino acids: CASSQASVWTGDEETQYF. For the CDR3, the DNA is TGCGCCAGCAGCCAAGCCTCGGTTTGGACAGGCGACGAAGAGACCCAGTACTTC. The V call is TRBV4-1, the J call TRBJ2-5, with TRBD1 matching over 7 bases. V lost 1 base to trimming and J lost 3 bases; unmatched junction nucleotides: 14. Germline CDR1 is MGHRA and CDR2 is YSYEKL. The CDR3 length is 18 residues.

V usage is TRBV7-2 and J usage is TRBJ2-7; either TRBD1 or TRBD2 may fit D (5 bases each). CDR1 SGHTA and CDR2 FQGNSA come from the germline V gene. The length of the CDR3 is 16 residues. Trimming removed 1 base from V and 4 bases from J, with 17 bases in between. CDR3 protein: CASSLGGAGPPYEQYF. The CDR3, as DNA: TGTGCCAGCAGCTTAGGAGGGGCCGGCCCCCCTTACGAGCAGTACTTC.

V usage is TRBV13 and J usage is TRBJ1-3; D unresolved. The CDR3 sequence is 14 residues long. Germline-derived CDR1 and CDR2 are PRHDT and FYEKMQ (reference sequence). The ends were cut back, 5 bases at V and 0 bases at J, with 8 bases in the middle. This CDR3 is CASSGPNSGNTIYF. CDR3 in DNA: TGTGCCAGCAGCGGGCCAAACTCTGGAAACACCATATATTTT.

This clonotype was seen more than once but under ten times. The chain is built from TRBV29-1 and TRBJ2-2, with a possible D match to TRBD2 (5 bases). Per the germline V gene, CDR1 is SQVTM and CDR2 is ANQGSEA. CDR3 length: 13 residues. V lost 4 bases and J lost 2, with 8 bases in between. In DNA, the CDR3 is TGCAGCGTTGGCCGGGGAAACACCGGGGAGCTGTTTTTT. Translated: CSVGRGNTGELFF.

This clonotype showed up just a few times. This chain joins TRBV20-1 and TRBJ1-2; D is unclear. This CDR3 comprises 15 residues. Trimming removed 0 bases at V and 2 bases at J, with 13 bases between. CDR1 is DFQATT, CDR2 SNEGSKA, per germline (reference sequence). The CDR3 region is CSARDPTASNYGYTF. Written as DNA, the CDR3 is TGCAGTGCTAGAGATCCGACCGCCTCGAACTATGGCTACACCTTC.

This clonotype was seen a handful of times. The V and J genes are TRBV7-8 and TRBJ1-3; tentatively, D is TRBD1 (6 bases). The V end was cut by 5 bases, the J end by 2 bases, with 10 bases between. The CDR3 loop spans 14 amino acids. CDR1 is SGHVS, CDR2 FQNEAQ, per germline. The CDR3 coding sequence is TGTGCCAGCAGCCCCTACAGGGCTGGAAACACCATATATTTT. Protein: CASSPYRAGNTIYF.

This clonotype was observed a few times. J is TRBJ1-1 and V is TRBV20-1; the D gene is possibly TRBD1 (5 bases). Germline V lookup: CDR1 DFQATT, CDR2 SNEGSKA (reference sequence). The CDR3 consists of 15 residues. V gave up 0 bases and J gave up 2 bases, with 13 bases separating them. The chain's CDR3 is CSARDLGGVNTEAFF. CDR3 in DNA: TGCAGTGCTAGAGATCTTGGGGGTGTAAACACTGAAGCTTTCTTT.

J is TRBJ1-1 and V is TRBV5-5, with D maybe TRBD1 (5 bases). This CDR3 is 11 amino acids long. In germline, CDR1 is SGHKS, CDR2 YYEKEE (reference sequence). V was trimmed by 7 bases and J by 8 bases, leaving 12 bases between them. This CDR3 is CASGRGGEAFF. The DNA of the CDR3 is TGTGCCAGCGGAAGGGGTGGGGAAGCTTTCTTT.

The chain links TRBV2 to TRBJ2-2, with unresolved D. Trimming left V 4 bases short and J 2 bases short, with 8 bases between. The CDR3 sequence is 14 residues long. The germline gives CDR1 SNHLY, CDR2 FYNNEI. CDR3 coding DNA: TGTGCCAGCAGTGTCCTGGCCAACACCGGGGAGCTGTTTTTT. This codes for CASSVLANTGELFF.

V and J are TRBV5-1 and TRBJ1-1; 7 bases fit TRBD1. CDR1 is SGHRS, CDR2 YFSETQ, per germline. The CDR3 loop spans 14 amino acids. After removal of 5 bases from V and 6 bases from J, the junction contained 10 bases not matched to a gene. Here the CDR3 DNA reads TGCGCCAGCAGATGGGAGGGGGCGACGGCTGAAGCTTTCTTT. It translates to CASRWEGATAEAFF.

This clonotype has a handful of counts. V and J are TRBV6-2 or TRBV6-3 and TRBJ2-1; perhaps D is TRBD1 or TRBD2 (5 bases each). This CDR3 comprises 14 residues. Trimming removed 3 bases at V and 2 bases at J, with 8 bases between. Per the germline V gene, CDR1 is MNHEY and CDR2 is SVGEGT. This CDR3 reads CASSYGGTYNEQFF. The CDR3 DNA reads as TGTGCCAGCAGTTATGGGGGAACCTACAATGAGCAGTTCTTC.

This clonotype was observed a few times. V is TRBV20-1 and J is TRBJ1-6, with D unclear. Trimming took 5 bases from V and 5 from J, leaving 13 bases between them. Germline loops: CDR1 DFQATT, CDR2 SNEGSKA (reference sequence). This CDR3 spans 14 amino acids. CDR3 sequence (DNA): TGCAGTGCTCTCCCGGACGGGAATAATTCACCCCTCCACTTT. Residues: CSALPDGNNSPLHF.